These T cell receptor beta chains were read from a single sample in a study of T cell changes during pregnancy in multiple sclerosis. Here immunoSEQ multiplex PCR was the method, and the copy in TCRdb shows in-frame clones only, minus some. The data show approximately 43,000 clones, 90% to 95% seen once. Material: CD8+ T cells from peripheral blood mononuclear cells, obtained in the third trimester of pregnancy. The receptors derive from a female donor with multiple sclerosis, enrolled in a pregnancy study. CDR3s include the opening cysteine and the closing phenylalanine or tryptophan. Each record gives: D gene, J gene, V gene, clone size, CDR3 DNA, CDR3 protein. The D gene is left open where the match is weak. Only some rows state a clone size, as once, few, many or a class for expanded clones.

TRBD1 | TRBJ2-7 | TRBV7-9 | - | TGTGCCAGCAGCCTAACAGGGGACGAGCAGTACTTC | CASSLTGDEQYF
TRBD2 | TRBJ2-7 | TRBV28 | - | TGTGCCAGCAGTTTGGGAGGGACCTACGAGCAGTACTTC | CASSLGGTYEQYF
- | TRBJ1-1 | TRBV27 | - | - | CASILEGSGEAFF
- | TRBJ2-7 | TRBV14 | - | TGTGCCAGCAGCCAAGGGGCAGGGGGGACCTACGAGCAGTACTTC | CASSQGAGGTYEQYF
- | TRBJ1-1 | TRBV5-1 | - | TGCGCCAGCAGCTTATCGGGTCGGGATATGAACACTGAAGCTTTCTTT | CASSLSGRDMNTEAFF
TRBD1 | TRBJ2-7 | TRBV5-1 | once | TGCGCCAGCAGCTTGGAGGGGGCTCCCCACGAGCAGTACTTC | CASSLEGAPHEQYF
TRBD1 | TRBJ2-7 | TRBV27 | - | TGTGCCAGCAGTTTGACAGGGGGCCCTACCTACGAGCAGTACTTC | CASSLTGGPTYEQYF
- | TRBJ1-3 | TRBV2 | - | TGTGCCAGCAGTGAAGCGCTTCGGGGTGTCTTCTCTGGAAACACCATATATTTT | CASSEALRGVFSGNTIYF
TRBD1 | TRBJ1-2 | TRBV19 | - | TGTGCCAGTAGTACTCGGACAGGGGGTGGCTATGGCTACACCTTC | CASSTRTGGGYGYTF
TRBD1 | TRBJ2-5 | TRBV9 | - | TGTGCCAGCAGCGTAGCAGGGGGCCAAGAGACCCAGTACTTC | CASSVAGGQETQYF
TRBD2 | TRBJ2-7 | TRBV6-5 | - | TGTGCCAGCGGCTGGACTAGTGAAGAGGACGAGCAGTACTTC | CASGWTSEEDEQYF
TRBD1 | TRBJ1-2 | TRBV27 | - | TGTGCCAGCAGTCCGGGACAGTCCTATGGCTACACCTTC | CASSPGQSYGYTF
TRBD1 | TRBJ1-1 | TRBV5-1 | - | TGCGCCAGCAGCTCTACCCTCGACAGGGTAAGCTTGTTCGCTGAAGCTTTCTTT | CASSSTLDRVSLFAEAFF
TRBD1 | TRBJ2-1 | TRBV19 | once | TGTGCCAGTAGTATAGGGGACAGGGCAGTGGTTGAGCAGTTCTTC | CASSIGDRAVVEQFF
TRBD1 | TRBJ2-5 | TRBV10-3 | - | TGTGCCATCAGTGGGGACAGTCAAGAGACCCAGTACTTC | CAISGDSQETQYF
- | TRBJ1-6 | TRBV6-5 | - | TGTGCCAGCAGTGCTTCCGGGACTGTTAATTCACCCCTCCACTTT | CASSASGTVNSPLHF
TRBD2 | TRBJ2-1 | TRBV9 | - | TGTGCCAGCAGCGTAGGTCTAGCGGGGATCTACAATGAGCAGTTCTTC | CASSVGLAGIYNEQFF
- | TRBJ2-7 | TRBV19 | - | TGTGCCAGTAGTATACTACAGGGCTACGAGCAGTACTTC | CASSILQGYEQYF
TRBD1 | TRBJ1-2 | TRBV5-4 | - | TGTGCCAGCAGCATCAACAGGGGCGGCTACACCTTC | CASSINRGGYTF
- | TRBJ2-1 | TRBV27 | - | TGTGCCAGCAGTTTATCACAGGGCGCCTACAATGAGCAGTTCTTC | CASSLSQGAYNEQFF
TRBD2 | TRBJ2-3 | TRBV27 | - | TGTGCCAGCAGTTGGGCGGGAGGGCCGATAGATACGCAGTATTTT | CASSWAGGPIDTQYF
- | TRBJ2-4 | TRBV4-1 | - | TGCGCCAGCAGCCAAGATTGGGGTAACGGGGTGTCCAAAAACATTCAGTACTTC | CASSQDWGNGVSKNIQYF
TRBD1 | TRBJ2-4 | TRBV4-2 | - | TGTGCCAGCAGCCCCTGGACAGGGAGTGGGGAGGACATTCAGTACTTC | CASSPWTGSGEDIQYF
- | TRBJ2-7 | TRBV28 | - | TGTGCCAGCAGTTCCGGGATAGAGCAGTACTTC | CASSSGIEQYF
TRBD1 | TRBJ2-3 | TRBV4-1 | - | TGCGCCAGCAGCCAAGGTTCAGGGGGCCCCACAGATACGCAGTATTTT | CASSQGSGGPTDTQYF
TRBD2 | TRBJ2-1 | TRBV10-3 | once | TGTGCCATCAGTGATACGGGGACTAGTCCCTACAATGAGCAGTTCTTC | CAISDTGTSPYNEQFF
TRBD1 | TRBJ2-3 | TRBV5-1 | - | TGCGCCAGCAGCCCAAGACAGGGTATAGATACGCAGTATTTT | CASSPRQGIDTQYF
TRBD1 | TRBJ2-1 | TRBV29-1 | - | TGCAGCGTTGGAGGGACAGTCCCTGTGGATGAGCAGTTCTTC | CSVGGTVPVDEQFF